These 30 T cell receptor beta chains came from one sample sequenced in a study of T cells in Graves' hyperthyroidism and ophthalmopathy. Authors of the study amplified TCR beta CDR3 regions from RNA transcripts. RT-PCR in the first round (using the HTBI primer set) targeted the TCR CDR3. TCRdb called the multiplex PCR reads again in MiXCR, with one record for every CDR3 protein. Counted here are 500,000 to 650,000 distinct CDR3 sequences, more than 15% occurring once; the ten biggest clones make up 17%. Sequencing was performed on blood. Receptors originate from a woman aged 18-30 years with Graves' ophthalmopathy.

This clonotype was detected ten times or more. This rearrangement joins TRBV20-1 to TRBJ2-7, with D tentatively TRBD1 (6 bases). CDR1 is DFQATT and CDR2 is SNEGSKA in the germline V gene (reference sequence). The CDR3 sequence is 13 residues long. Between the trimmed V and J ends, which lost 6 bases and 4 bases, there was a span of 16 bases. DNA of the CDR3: TGCAGTGCCCCTTGGCAGGGGCCGTACGAGCAGTACTTC. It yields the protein CSAPWQGPYEQYF.

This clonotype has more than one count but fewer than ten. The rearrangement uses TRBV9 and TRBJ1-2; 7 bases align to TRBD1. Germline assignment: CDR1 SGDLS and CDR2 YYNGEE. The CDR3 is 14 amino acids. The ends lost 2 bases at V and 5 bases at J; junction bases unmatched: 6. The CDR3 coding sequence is TGTGCCAGCAGCGTGTCCAGGGGGGAGTATGGCTACACCTTC. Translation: CASSVSRGEYGYTF.

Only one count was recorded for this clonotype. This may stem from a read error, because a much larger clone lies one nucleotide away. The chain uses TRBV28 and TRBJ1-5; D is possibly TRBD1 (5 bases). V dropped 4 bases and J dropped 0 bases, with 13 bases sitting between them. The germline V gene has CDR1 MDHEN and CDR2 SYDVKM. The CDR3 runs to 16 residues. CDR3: CASSSWGRYSNQPQHF. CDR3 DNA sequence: TGTGCCAGCAGTTCATGGGGCAGATATAGCAATCAGCCCCAGCATTTT.

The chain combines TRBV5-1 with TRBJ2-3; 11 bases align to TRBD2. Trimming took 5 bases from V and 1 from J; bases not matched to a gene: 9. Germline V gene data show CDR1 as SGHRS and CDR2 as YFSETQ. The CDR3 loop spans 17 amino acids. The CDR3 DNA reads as TGCGCCAGCAGACTACCGCTAGCGGGGGGCCGCACAGATACGCAGTATTTT. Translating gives CASRLPLAGGRTDTQYF.

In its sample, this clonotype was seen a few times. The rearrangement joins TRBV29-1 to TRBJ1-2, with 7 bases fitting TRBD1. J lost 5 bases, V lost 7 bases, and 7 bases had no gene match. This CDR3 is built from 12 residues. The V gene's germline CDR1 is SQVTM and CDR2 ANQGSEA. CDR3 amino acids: CSATGADYGYTF. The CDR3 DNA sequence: TGCAGCGCAACAGGGGCGGATTATGGCTACACCTTC.

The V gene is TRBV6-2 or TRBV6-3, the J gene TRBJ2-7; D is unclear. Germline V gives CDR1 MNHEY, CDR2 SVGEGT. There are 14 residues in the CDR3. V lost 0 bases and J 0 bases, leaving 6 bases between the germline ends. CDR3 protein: CASSYSVASYEQYF. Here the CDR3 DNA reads TGTGCCAGCAGTTACTCGGTGGCCTCCTACGAGCAGTACTTC.

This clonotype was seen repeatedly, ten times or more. Written as DNA, the CDR3 is TGTGCCAGCGCAATGACAGGAGACACTGAAGCTTTCTTT. As protein: CASAMTGDTEAFF. J is TRBJ1-1 and V is TRBV27; a possible D gene is TRBD1 (6 bases). This CDR3 is built from 13 residues. Trimming cost V 8 bases and J 3 bases, with 13 bases left between them. Germline CDR1 reads MNHEY; CDR2 reads SMNVEV (reference sequence).

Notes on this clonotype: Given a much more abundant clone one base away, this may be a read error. CDR3 in amino acids: CASSLGTADSPLHF. The CDR3 bases are TGTGCCAGCAGCTTAGGGACAGCCGACTCACCCCTCCACTTT. The gene calls are TRBV11-2 and TRBJ1-6; a possible D gene is TRBD1 (6 bases). V was pared by 1 base and J by 10 bases, with 11 bases between. Germline V gene lookup returns CDR1 SGHAT and CDR2 FQNNGV. The CDR3 sequence is 14 residues long. The full variable domain, its missing parts supplied by reference TRBV11-2 and TRBJ1-6, is EAGVAQSPRYKIIEKRQSVAFWCNPISGHATLYWYQQILGQGPKLLIQFQNNGVVDDSQLPKDRFSAERLKGVDSTLKIQPAKLEDSAVYLCASSLGTADSPLHFGNGTRLTVT.

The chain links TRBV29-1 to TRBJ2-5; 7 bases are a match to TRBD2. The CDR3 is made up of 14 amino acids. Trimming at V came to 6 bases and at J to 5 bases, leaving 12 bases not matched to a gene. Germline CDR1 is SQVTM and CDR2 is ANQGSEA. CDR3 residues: CSVGGTQGVETQYF. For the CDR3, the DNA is TGCAGCGTCGGGGGGACCCAGGGAGTGGAGACCCAGTACTTC.

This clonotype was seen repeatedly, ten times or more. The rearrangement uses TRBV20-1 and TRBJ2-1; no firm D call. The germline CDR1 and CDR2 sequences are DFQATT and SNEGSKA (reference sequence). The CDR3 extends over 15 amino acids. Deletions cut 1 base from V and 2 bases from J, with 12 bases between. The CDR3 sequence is CSARGAGIAYNEQFF. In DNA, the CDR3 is TGCAGTGCTAGAGGGGCTGGGATCGCCTACAATGAGCAGTTCTTC.

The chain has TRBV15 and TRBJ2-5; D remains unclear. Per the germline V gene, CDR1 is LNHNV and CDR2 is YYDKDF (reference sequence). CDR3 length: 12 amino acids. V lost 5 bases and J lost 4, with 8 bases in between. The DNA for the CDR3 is TGTGCCACCAGCGCCGTACGAGAGACCCAGTACTTC. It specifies CATSAVRETQYF.

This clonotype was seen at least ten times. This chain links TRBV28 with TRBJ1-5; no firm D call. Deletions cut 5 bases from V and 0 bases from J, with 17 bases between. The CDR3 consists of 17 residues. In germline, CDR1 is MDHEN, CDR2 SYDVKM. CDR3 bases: TGTGCCAGCAGTCCCTTTTCCTCGATTTTTAGCAATCAGCCCCAGCATTTT. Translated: CASSPFSSIFSNQPQHF.

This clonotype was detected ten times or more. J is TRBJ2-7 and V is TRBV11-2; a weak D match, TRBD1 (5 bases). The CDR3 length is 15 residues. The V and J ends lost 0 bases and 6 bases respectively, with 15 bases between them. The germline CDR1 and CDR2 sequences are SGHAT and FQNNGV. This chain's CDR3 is CASSLEAREYAEQYF. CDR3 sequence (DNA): TGTGCCAGCAGCTTAGAGGCCAGGGAATATGCCGAGCAGTACTTC.

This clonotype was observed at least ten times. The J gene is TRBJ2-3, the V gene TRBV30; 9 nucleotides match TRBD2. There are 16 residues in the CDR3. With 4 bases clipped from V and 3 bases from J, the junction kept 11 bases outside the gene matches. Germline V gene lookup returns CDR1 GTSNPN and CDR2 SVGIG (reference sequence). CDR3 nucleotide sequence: TGTGCCTGGATGGGCGGGAGGGCCGTACGAACAGATACGCAGTATTTT. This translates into CAWMGGRAVRTDTQYF. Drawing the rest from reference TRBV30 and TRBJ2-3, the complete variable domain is SQTIHQWPATLVQPVGSPLSLECTVEGTSNPNLYWYRQAAGRGLQLLFYSVGIGQISSEVPQNLSASRPQDRQFILSSKKLLLSDSGFYLCAWMGGRAVRTDTQYFGPGTRLTVL.

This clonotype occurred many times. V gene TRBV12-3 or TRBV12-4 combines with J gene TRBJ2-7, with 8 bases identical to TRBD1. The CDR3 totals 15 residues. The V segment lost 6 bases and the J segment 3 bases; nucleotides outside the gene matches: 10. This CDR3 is CASRAGTGDFYEQYF. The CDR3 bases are TGTGCCAGCAGGGCCGGGACAGGCGACTTCTACGAGCAGTACTTC.

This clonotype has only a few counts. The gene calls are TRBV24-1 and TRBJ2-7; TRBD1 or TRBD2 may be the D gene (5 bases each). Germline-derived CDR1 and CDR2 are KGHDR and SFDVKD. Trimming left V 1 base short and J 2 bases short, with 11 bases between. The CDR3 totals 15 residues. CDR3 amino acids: CATSDFLGETYEQYF. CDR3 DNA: TGTGCCACCAGTGATTTTTTGGGGGAAACCTACGAGCAGTACTTC.

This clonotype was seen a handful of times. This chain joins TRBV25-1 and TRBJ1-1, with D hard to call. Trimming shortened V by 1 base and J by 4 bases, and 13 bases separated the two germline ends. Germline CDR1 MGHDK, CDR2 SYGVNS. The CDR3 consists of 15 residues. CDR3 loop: CASSEFKSKGTEAFF. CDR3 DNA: TGTGCCAGCAGTGAATTTAAGTCTAAAGGCACTGAAGCTTTCTTT.

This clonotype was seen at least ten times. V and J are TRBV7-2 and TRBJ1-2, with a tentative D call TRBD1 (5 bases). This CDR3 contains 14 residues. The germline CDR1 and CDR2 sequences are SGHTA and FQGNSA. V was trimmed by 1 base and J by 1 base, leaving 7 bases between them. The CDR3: CASSLGRVNYGYTF. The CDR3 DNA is TGTGCCAGCAGCTTAGGCAGGGTTAACTATGGCTACACCTTC.

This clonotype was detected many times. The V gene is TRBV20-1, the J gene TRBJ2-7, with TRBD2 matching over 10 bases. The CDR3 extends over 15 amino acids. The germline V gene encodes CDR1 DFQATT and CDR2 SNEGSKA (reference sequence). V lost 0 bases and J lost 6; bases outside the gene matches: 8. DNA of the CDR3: TGCAGTGCTAGAGATCCTAGCGGGGGCCCCGCCGAGCAGTACTTC. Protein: CSARDPSGGPAEQYF.

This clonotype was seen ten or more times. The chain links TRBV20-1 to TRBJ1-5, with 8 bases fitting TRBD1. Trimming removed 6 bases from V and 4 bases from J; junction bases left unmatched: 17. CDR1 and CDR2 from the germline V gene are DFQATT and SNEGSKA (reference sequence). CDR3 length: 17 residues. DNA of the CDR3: TGCAGTGCCTTAACTACGCTACGGACAGGGTATAATCAGCCCCAGCATTTT. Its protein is CSALTTLRTGYNQPQHF.

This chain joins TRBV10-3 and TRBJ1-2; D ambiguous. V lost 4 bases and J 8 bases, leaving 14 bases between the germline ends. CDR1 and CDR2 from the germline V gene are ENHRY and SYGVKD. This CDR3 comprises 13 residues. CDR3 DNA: TGTGCCATCAGTGGGACGGCTCCGGACGGCTACACCTTC. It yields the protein CAISGTAPDGYTF.

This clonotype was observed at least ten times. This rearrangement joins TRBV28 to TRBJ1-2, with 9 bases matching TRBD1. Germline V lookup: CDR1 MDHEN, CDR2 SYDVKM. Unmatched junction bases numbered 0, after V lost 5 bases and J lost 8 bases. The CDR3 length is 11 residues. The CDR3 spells CASSTGGGYTF. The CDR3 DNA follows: TGTGCCAGCAGTACAGGGGGCGGCTACACCTTC.

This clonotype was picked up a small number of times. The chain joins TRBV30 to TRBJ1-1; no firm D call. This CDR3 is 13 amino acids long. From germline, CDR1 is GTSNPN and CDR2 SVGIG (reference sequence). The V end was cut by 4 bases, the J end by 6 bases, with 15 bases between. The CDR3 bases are TGTGCCTGGAAAGGAGTAGGAAGTTCTGAAGCTTTCTTT. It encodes CAWKGVGSSEAFF.

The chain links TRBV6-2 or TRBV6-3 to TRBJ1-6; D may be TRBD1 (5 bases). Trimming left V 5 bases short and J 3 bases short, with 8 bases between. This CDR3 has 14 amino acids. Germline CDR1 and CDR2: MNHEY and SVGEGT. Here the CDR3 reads CASSRGHYNSPLHF. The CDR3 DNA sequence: TGTGCCAGCAGTCGAGGACACTATAATTCACCCCTCCACTTT.

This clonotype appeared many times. CDR3 sequence (DNA): TGTGCCAGCAGCTTAGTAGACTTGAACACTGAAGCTTTCTTT. Translating gives CASSLVDLNTEAFF. The rearrangement links TRBV11-1 to TRBJ1-1, with D hard to call. The germline V gene encodes CDR1 SGHAT and CDR2 FQDESV (reference sequence). The CDR3 consists of 14 residues. Trimming shortened V by 1 base and J by 0 bases, and 6 bases separated the two germline ends.

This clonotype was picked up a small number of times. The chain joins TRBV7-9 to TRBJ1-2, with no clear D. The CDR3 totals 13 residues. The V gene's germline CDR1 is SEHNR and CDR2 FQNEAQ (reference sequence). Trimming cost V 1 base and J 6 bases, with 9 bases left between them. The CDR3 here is CASSLGMDDGYTF. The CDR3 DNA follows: TGTGCCAGCAGCTTAGGAATGGACGATGGCTACACCTTC.

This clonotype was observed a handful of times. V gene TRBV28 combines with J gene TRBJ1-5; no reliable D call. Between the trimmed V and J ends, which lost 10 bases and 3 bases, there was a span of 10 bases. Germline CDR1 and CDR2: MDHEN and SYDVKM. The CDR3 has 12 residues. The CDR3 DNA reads TGTGCCATCTCCTACCCCAATCAGCCCCAGCATTTT. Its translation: CAISYPNQPQHF.

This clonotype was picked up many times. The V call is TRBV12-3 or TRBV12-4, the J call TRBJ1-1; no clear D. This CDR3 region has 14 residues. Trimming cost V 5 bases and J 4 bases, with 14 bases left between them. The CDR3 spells CASSRLGASTEAFF. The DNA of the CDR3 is TGTGCCAGCAGTAGACTCGGAGCCTCCACTGAAGCTTTCTTT.

The CDR3: CASTRDGKSSYEQYF. The CDR3 DNA reads as TGTGCCAGCACCAGAGACGGGAAGAGCTCCTACGAGCAGTACTTC. The V and J genes are TRBV6-4 and TRBJ2-7, with TRBD2 as a possible D gene (5 bases). Trimming shortened V by 7 bases and J by 0 bases, and 16 bases separated the two germline ends. The CDR3 covers 15 residues. Germline CDR1 is MRHNA and CDR2 is SNTAGT.

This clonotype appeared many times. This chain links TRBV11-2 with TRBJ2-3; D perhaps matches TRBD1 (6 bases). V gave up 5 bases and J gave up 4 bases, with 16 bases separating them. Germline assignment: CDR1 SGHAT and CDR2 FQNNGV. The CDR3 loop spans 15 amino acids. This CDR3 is CASSPRGGSADTQYF. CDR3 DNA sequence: TGTGCCAGCAGCCCGCGAGGGGGATCGGCAGATACGCAGTATTTT.